One and the same sample provided the 10 T cell receptor beta chains below, sequenced in a study of blood T cell repertoires in COVID-19. The assay was immunoSEQ multiplex PCR, and TCRdb's table has in-frame clones only and misses some. In the table there are 140,000 or so clones, almost 80% of which are singletons. The material sequenced was peripheral blood. The receptors were sampled from a man in his forties or fifties with active or convalescent COVID-19.

This clone has only a few counts. The chain carries TRBV12-3 or TRBV12-4 and TRBJ2-6, with a weak D call TRBD2 (5 bases). Trimming cost V 8 bases and J 4 bases, with 6 bases left between them. The CDR3 contains 12 residues. The CDR3 loop reads CASSGGANVLTF. DNA of the CDR3: TGTGCCAGCTCGGGGGGGGCCAACGTCCTGACTTTC.

The chain employs TRBV5-1 and TRBJ2-3; maybe TRBD2 (5 bases). The CDR3 extends over 14 amino acids. Looked up from germline, CDR1 is SGHRS and CDR2 is YFSETQ. V lost 3 bases, J lost 3 bases, and 11 bases lay in between. This chain's CDR3 is CASSSQTGTDTQYF. In DNA form, the CDR3 reads TGCGCCAGCAGCTCGCAAACGGGGACAGATACGCAGTATTTT.

This chain joins TRBV11-3 and TRBJ2-6, with D perhaps matching TRBD1 (6 bases). The germline gives CDR1 SGHNT, CDR2 YENEEA. V shed 1 base and J shed 1 base, with 8 bases lying between them. The CDR3 is 16 amino acids. CDR3 region: CASSLAQGSGANVLTF. Written as DNA, the CDR3 is TGTGCCAGCAGCTTAGCCCAGGGGTCTGGGGCCAACGTCCTGACTTTC. The whole variable domain, remainder taken from reference TRBV11-3 and TRBJ2-6, is EAGVVQSPRYKIIEKKQPVAFWCNPISGHNTLYWYLQNLGQGPELLIRYENEEAVDDSQLPKDRFSAERLKGVDSTLKIQPAELGDSAVYLCASSLAQGSGANVLTFGAGSRLTVL.

This clone was observed once. The chain joins TRBV2 to TRBJ1-5; D is perhaps TRBD1 (5 bases). CDR1 SNHLY and CDR2 FYNNEI come from the germline V gene. V lost 0 bases and J lost 7, with 13 bases in between. CDR3 length: 15 amino acids. CDR3 sequence reads: CASSEARGAGQPQHF. The CDR3 nucleotides read TGTGCCAGCAGTGAAGCGCGGGGCGCGGGCCAGCCCCAGCATTTT.

V is TRBV30 and J is TRBJ1-6; D is undetermined. V lost 0 bases and J 0 bases, leaving 12 bases between the germline ends. This CDR3 spans 17 amino acids. The germline gives CDR1 GTSNPN, CDR2 SVGIG (reference sequence). Written as DNA, the CDR3 is TGTGCCTGGAGTGTACAAAGGAGTAGCTCCTATAATTCACCCCTCCACTTT. This translates into CAWSVQRSSSYNSPLHF.

This clone was detected once. The chain couples TRBV11-2 to TRBJ1-1, with no clear D. The germline V and J ends were trimmed by 2 bases and 0 bases, with 7 bases remaining between them. CDR1 SGHAT and CDR2 FQNNGV come from the germline V gene. The CDR3 contains 14 residues. In nucleotides, the CDR3 is TGTGCCAGCAGCTTATTACTGTTGAACACTGAAGCTTTCTTT. Its translation: CASSLLLLNTEAFF.

Comments on this clone: Other nucleotide sequences in the sample specify the same CDR3. This sequence joins TRBV9 and TRBJ2-2; D unresolved. The CDR3 covers 14 residues. V lost 0 bases and J lost 4, with 7 bases in between. Germline V lookup: CDR1 SGDLS, CDR2 YYNGEE. CDR3: CASSVVSGTGELFF. CDR3 sequence (DNA): TGTGCCAGCAGCGTAGTTTCGGGCACCGGGGAGCTGTTTTTT.

The rearrangement uses TRBV27 and TRBJ1-4; 10 positions agree with TRBD1. This CDR3 contains 14 residues. V lost 3 bases to trimming and J lost 8 bases; unmatched junction nucleotides: 3. The germline gives CDR1 MNHEY, CDR2 SMNVEV (reference sequence). This CDR3 reads CASSFGTGVEKLFF. DNA of the CDR3: TGTGCCAGCAGTTTCGGGACAGGGGTGGAAAAACTGTTTTTT.

The chain has TRBV10-3 and TRBJ1-5, with a possible D match to TRBD1 (5 bases). Trimming took 3 bases from V and 7 from J, leaving 13 bases between them. The germline V gene encodes CDR1 ENHRY and CDR2 SYGVKD. The CDR3 length is 14 residues. The CDR3 is CAISEGEGDQPQHF. CDR3 nucleotide sequence: TGTGCCATCAGTGAAGGGGAAGGAGACCAGCCCCAGCATTTT.

This chain links TRBV28 with TRBJ1-4; the match to TRBD1 covers 9 bases. The CDR3 consists of 16 residues. V lost 4 bases, J lost 7 bases, and 10 bases stayed unmatched. The germline gives CDR1 MDHEN, CDR2 SYDVKM. The CDR3 sequence is CASSSYTGGWSEKLFF. The CDR3 DNA reads TGTGCCAGCAGTTCCTACACAGGGGGCTGGAGTGAAAAACTGTTTTTT.